The clone carrying this T cell receptor (beta chain) has a handful of counts. CDR1 and CDR2 (germline): SGHKS, YYEKEE (reference sequence). Trimming cost V 0 bases and J 0 bases; bases outside gene matches: 4. The CDR3 is 18 amino acids. This entry belongs to a study of glioma-infiltrating T cells after dendritic cell vaccination. Clones were read by immunoSEQ multiplex PCR, and TCRdb kept only the in-frame ones, dropping some. The data contain tens of thousands of clones, almost 85% of them singletons. The TCR was taken from a human donor with glioblastoma. The material sequenced was blood, taken before dendritic cell vaccination. The chain recombines TRBV5-5 with TRBJ2-4; 12 nucleotides match TRBD2. CDR3 nucleotides: TGTGCCAGCAGCTTGGTAGCTAGCGGGGGGGTAGCCAAAAACATTCAGTACTTC. The encoded protein is CASSLVASGGVAKNIQYF.